This passage covers 27 T cell receptor beta chains from one sample sequenced in a study of beta chain features in type 1 diabetes. The study reverse transcribed the entire isolated RNA, so it sequenced expressed TCRB transcripts. Assay used: immunoSEQ multiplex PCR; TCRdb lists only in-frame clones, some missing. Seen here are some 150,000 clones, 11% observed once, and the top ten hold roughly 1.9%. Sequenced input: central memory CD4+ T cells from blood. These receptors all come from a man aged 18 to 35 in good health.

This clone was counted many times. The CDR3 spells CASKSEAIDTQYF. Here the CDR3 DNA reads TGTGCCAGTAAATCGGAGGCAATAGATACGCAGTATTTT. This rearrangement joins TRBV19 to TRBJ2-3; tentative D call: TRBD2 (5 bases). Trimming pared 7 bases from V and 5 bases from J, leaving 13 bases between. The CDR3 spans 13 residues. Germline-derived CDR1 and CDR2 are LNHDA and SQIVND (reference sequence).

V is TRBV14 and J is TRBJ2-5, with 10 bases that match TRBD1. The J call is uncertain, as TRBJ2-7 better fits the DNA end. The V gene's germline CDR1 is SGHDN and CDR2 FVKESK. This CDR3 spans 15 amino acids. CDR3 nucleotides: TGTGCCAGCAGCCGAACCGGGACAGGGGACTACGAGCAGTACTTC. It codes for CASSRTGTGDYEQYF.

This clone appeared a few times. The chain has TRBV21-1 and TRBJ2-3; TRBD2, as called in the table, went unchecked against the DNA. TRBV21-1 is assigned pseudogene status. There are 18 residues in the CDR3. The CDR3 nucleotides read TGTGCCAGCAGCATTGGTGAGGCACTAGCGGGGTCCGCAGATACGCAGTATTTT. It codes for CASSIGEALAGSADTQYF.

This clone came up a few times. The rearrangement joins TRBV29-1 to TRBJ1-2, with TRBD1 as a possible D gene (5 bases). Deletions cut 3 bases from V and 5 bases from J, with 10 bases between. Germline V gene data show CDR1 as SQVTM and CDR2 as ANQGSEA. This CDR3 is 12 amino acids long. CDR3 region: CSVDPGRYGYTF. The DNA of the CDR3 is TGCAGCGTTGATCCGGGACGTTATGGCTACACCTTC.

The chain employs TRBV2 and TRBJ2-5; 9 nucleotides line up with TRBD1. Per germline, CDR1 SNHLY and CDR2 FYNNEI. The ends lost 6 bases at V and 4 bases at J; junction bases unmatched: 6. The CDR3 runs to 14 residues. CDR3 sequence: CASRETGGGETQYF. CDR3 sequence (DNA): TGTGCCAGCAGGGAAACAGGGGGCGGAGAGACCCAGTACTTC.

J is TRBJ2-5 and V is TRBV18, with 9 bases that match TRBD1. With V trimmed by 6 bases and J by 5 bases, 10 bases remained unmatched. Germline V gene data show CDR1 as KGHSH and CDR2 as LQKENI. This CDR3 spans 15 amino acids. CDR3 in amino acids: CASSHVGQGGETQYF. CDR3 coding DNA: TGTGCCAGCTCGCACGTGGGACAGGGTGGCGAGACCCAGTACTTC.

This clone was counted many times. The V call is TRBV2, the J call TRBJ1-2; a possible D gene is TRBD1 (6 bases). Germline assignment: CDR1 SNHLY and CDR2 FYNNEI. V lost 7 bases and J lost 4, with 16 bases in between. The CDR3 has 14 residues. The CDR3 protein is CASTEGEQGYGYTF. The CDR3, as DNA: TGTGCCAGCACCGAAGGAGAACAGGGCTATGGCTACACCTTC.

The chain links TRBV25-1 to TRBJ1-2; D not certain. V was trimmed by 6 bases and J by 5 bases, leaving 16 bases between them. The germline V gene has CDR1 MGHDK and CDR2 SYGVNS. The CDR3 has 14 amino acids. The CDR3 DNA reads as TGTGCCAGCAGCGCACGGGGTCAGGAGTATGGCTACACCTTC. It encodes CASSARGQEYGYTF.

This clone showed up just a few times. The V call is TRBV29-1, the J call TRBJ2-5; maybe TRBD1 (6 bases). Germline V gene data show CDR1 as SQVTM and CDR2 as ANQGSEA. Trimming took 4 bases from V and 3 from J, leaving 12 bases between them. The CDR3 runs to 13 residues. The CDR3 is CSVGPAGEETQYF. The CDR3, as DNA: TGCAGCGTTGGGCCGGCAGGGGAAGAGACCCAGTACTTC.

With regard to this clone: Sequence at one end of the junction differs from germline and may be a read error. V is TRBV19 and J is TRBJ1-1; D not resolved. The germline gives CDR1 LNHDA, CDR2 SQIVND (reference sequence). The CDR3 has 12 residues. CDR3 DNA: TGTGCCAGTAGGATAGGAGACACTGAAGCTTTCTTT. Residues: CASRIGDTEAFF.

The J gene is TRBJ2-5, the V gene TRBV15; 8 positions agree with TRBD2. TRBJ2-7 explains the end of the DNA better; the J call may be wrong. CDR1 is LNHNV and CDR2 is YYDKDF in the germline V gene (reference sequence). The CDR3 length is 14 residues. The CDR3 sequence is CATSRGGTSYEQYF. As DNA, the CDR3 is TGTGCCACCAGCAGAGGCGGGACTAGCTACGAGCAGTACTTC.

This chain uses TRBV29-1 with TRBJ1-1; D remains unclear. This CDR3 contains 13 residues. V lost 3 bases and J 4 bases, leaving 12 bases between the germline ends. Germline V lookup: CDR1 SQVTM, CDR2 ANQGSEA. Here the CDR3 reads CSVEASKGTEAFF. Written as DNA, the CDR3 is TGCAGCGTTGAGGCCTCTAAGGGCACTGAAGCTTTCTTT.

This clone was seen a handful of times. The chain carries TRBV5-8 and TRBJ2-7; TRBD1 is a possible D gene (6 bases). Germline loops: CDR1 SGHTS, CDR2 YDEGEE. V lost 4 bases to trimming and J lost 3 bases, with 11 bases between them. This CDR3 region has 13 residues. CDR3 sequence reads: CASSLGQRYEQYF. In DNA, the CDR3 is TGTGCCAGCAGCCTTGGACAGCGCTACGAGCAGTACTTC.

This clone appeared a few times. This chain uses TRBV27 with TRBJ2-5; D not certain. V shed 5 bases and J shed 5 bases, with 9 bases lying between them. Looked up from germline, CDR1 is MNHEY and CDR2 is SMNVEV (reference sequence). This CDR3 contains 12 residues. Written as DNA, the CDR3 is TGTGCCAGCAGTGTCGGTTTGGAGACCCAGTACTTC. Translating gives CASSVGLETQYF.

This rearrangement joins TRBV6-6 to TRBJ1-2; D uncertain. The V gene's germline CDR1 is MNHNY and CDR2 SVGAGI (reference sequence). CDR3 length: 12 residues. With 8 bases removed from V and 4 bases from J, the gap between germline ends came to 11 bases. CDR3 region: CASAQSLYGYTF. The DNA for the CDR3 is TGTGCCAGCGCCCAGAGTCTCTATGGCTACACCTTC.

A few counts support this clone. The rearrangement joins TRBV9 to TRBJ2-1; no reliable D call. Germline V gene data show CDR1 as SGDLS and CDR2 as YYNGEE. The CDR3 length is 13 residues. The V end was cut by 5 bases, the J end by 7 bases, with 13 bases between. CDR3 sequence: CASSPSGMNEQFF. The DNA for the CDR3 is TGTGCCAGCAGTCCTAGTGGGATGAATGAGCAGTTCTTC.

CDR3 in DNA: TGTGCCATCAACAGGGACTCGAACACTGAAGCTTTCTTT. Translating it yields CAINRDSNTEAFF. The chain carries TRBV10-3 and TRBJ1-1; possibly TRBD1 for D (6 bases). Germline lookup yields CDR1 ENHRY and CDR2 SYGVKD. The V and J ends lost 7 bases and 1 base respectively, with 10 bases between them. The CDR3 is 13 amino acids.

This clone was observed a few times. The rearrangement links TRBV29-1 to TRBJ2-1, with no clear D. Germline V gene lookup returns CDR1 SQVTM and CDR2 ANQGSEA. With 4 bases removed from V and 7 bases from J, the gap between germline ends came to 8 bases. The CDR3 is 11 amino acids. The CDR3 DNA follows: TGCAGCGTTGGTGAGGTTAATGAGCAGTTCTTC. Translated: CSVGEVNEQFF.

The rearrangement joins TRBV5-4 to TRBJ2-1; possibly TRBD1 or TRBD2 for D (7 bases each). CDR1 SGHNT and CDR2 YYREEE come from the germline V gene (reference sequence). This CDR3 spans 16 amino acids. Trimming took 1 base from V and 6 from J, leaving 17 bases between them. The CDR3, as DNA: TGTGCCAGCAGCTTGTGGCAGGGGGGGAAATCCAATGAGCAGTTCTTC. It specifies CASSLWQGGKSNEQFF.

V and J are TRBV9 and TRBJ1-2, with D possibly matching TRBD1 (6 bases). CDR3 length equals 13 residues. CDR1 is SGDLS, CDR2 YYNGEE, per germline. The V end lost 4 bases, the J end lost 6 bases, and 13 bases lay between the germline ends. For the CDR3, the DNA is TGTGCCAGCAGCTCCTCAGGGGCTGATGGCTACACCTTC. Its protein product is CASSSSGADGYTF.

This rearrangement joins TRBV29-1 to TRBJ2-7; 7 nucleotides match TRBD1. Germline CDR1 SQVTM, CDR2 ANQGSEA. With 5 bases clipped from V and 1 base from J, the junction kept 5 bases outside the gene matches. CDR3 length: 13 residues. The DNA of the CDR3 is TGCAGCGTTCGACAGGGTCAATCCTACGAGCAGTACTTC. Protein: CSVRQGQSYEQYF.

This sequence joins TRBV2 and TRBJ2-2; no definite D call. Trimming stripped 2 bases from V and 5 bases from J, with 6 bases between. This CDR3 comprises 13 residues. Per germline, CDR1 SNHLY and CDR2 FYNNEI. This chain's CDR3 is CASSESRTGELFF. The CDR3 nucleotides read TGTGCCAGCAGTGAATCCCGGACCGGGGAGCTGTTTTTT.

This clone showed up many times. The V gene is TRBV7-2, the J gene TRBJ1-4; D remains unclear. V was pared by 5 bases and J by 6 bases, with 16 bases between. Germline V gene lookup returns CDR1 SGHTA and CDR2 FQGNSA. The CDR3 sequence is 15 residues long. CDR3 sequence (DNA): TGTGCCAGCAGCCAAGAGGGCTTAACCTATGAAAAACTGTTTTTT. This sequence encodes CASSQEGLTYEKLFF.

In this sample, this clone turned up a few times. V usage is TRBV5-6 and J usage is TRBJ1-2, with 7 bases matching TRBD1. V lost 4 bases and J lost 2; bases outside the gene matches: 2. Germline V gene sequence: CDR1 SGHDT, CDR2 YYEEEE. This CDR3 is built from 13 residues. This CDR3 reads CASSGTENYGYTF. The CDR3 region has the DNA TGTGCCAGCAGCGGGACAGAAAACTATGGCTACACCTTC.

This clone was picked up a small number of times. The chain recombines TRBV6-5 with TRBJ1-6; D is unresolved. Germline-derived CDR1 and CDR2 are MNHEY and SVGAGI. V was shortened by 2 bases and J by 12 bases, with 14 bases between the two germline ends. The CDR3 runs 14 residues. CDR3 protein: CASSYRVTFGPLHF. The CDR3 DNA follows: TGTGCCAGCAGTTACAGGGTTACTTTCGGACCCCTCCACTTT.

This clone occurred a few times. This sequence joins TRBV19 and TRBJ2-4, with 9 positions matching TRBD1. In germline, CDR1 is LNHDA, CDR2 SQIVND (reference sequence). Trimming at V came to 5 bases and at J to 0 bases, leaving 5 bases not matched to a gene. The CDR3 length is 16 residues. CDR3 DNA sequence: TGTGCCAGTAGTTTGGGGACAGGGCGAGCCAAAAACATTCAGTACTTC. It codes for CASSLGTGRAKNIQYF.

V gene TRBV19 combines with J gene TRBJ2-1; 14 bases agree with TRBD2. The CDR3 sequence is 19 residues long. The germline gives CDR1 LNHDA, CDR2 SQIVND (reference sequence). The V gene end was trimmed by 3 bases and the J gene end by 9 bases; junction bases not matched to a gene: 16. The DNA for the CDR3 is TGTGCCAGTAGTATTACCGGGACTAGCGGGAGCTACTCCAACACTGAGCAGTTCTTC. This codes for CASSITGTSGSYSNTEQFF. Based on the CDR3 plus reference TRBV19 and TRBJ2-1, the full variable domain is DGGITQSPKYLFRKEGQNVTLSCEQNLNHDAMYWYRQDPGQGLRLIYYSQIVNDFQKGDIAEGYSVSREKKESFPLTVTSAQKNPTAFYLCASSITGTSGSYSNTEQFFGPGTRLTVL.